A single sample is the source of the 28 T cell receptor beta chains below, sequenced in a study of T cells in Graves' hyperthyroidism and ophthalmopathy (dated by TCRdb to about 2019). Receptor amplification or capture employed multiplex PCR. Sequencing relied on an Illumina HiSeq 2000. TCR beta CDR3 regions were amplified from RNA transcripts. A first-round RT-PCR of the TCR CDR3 used the HTBI primer set with the Qiagen OneStep RT-PCR kit. In-frame beta chains were kept once TCRdb had trimmed the public reads at Q25 with fastp and called clones with MiXCR. Each entry is one CDR3 protein sequence, shown with its most common DNA and genes. The sample records some 98,000 distinct CDR3 sequences, approximately 42% of which are singletons. The top ten clonotypes cover 10% of the sample. The specimen was peripheral blood or thyroid tissue (not recorded which). These TCRs come from a woman in her twenties or thirties with Graves' hyperthyroidism.

The chain uses TRBV19 and TRBJ2-3; TRBD2 aligns across 8 bases. V shed 9 bases, J shed 1 base, and the junction held 6 bases outside the gene matches. The CDR3 is 14 amino acids. Germline V CDR1 and CDR2: LNHDA, SQIVND (reference sequence). In DNA, the CDR3 is TGTGCCAGCGCGAATAGCGGGGGCACAGATACGCAGTATTTT. As protein: CASANSGGTDTQYF. The full variable domain, in which reference TRBV19 and TRBJ2-3 provide the parts outside the CDR3, is DGGITQSPKYLFRKEGQNVTLSCEQNLNHDAMYWYRQDPGQGLRLIYYSQIVNDFQKGDIAEGYSVSREKKESFPLTVTSAQKNPTAFYLCASANSGGTDTQYFGPGTRLTVL.

This clonotype has more than one count but fewer than ten. V is TRBV9 and J is TRBJ1-5; perhaps TRBD1 as D (5 bases). Per germline, CDR1 SGDLS and CDR2 YYNGEE. V dropped 5 bases and J dropped 0 bases, with 21 bases sitting between them. This CDR3 spans 18 amino acids. The CDR3 DNA follows: TGTGCCAGCAGAGCTCGACAGTCGCGAGGGTATAGCAATCAGCCCCAGCATTTT. Protein sequence: CASRARQSRGYSNQPQHF. The full variable domain, in which reference TRBV9 and TRBJ1-5 provide the parts outside the CDR3, is DSGVTQTPKHLITATGQRVTLRCSPRSGDLSVYWYQQSLDQGLQFLIQYYNGEERAKGNILERFSAQQFPDLHSELNLSSLELGDSALYFCASRARQSRGYSNQPQHFGDGTRLSIL.

This clonotype was counted many times. This CDR3 is CASSLSTGGGNQPQHF. The CDR3 DNA reads as TGTGCCAGCAGCTTATCCACAGGGGGCGGCAATCAGCCCCAGCATTTT. The V call is TRBV7-9, the J call TRBJ1-5; 9 nucleotides match TRBD1. The CDR3 runs to 16 residues. Germline CDR1 is SEHNR and CDR2 is FQNEAQ (reference sequence). V was clipped by 2 bases and J by 2 bases; unmatched bases: 4.

This clonotype has a count of ten or more. The chain joins TRBV29-1 to TRBJ1-2, with a possible D match to TRBD1 (5 bases). The CDR3 runs 13 residues. The germline gives CDR1 SQVTM, CDR2 ANQGSEA. V lost 8 bases and J 2 bases, leaving 15 bases between the germline ends. As DNA, the CDR3 is TGCAGCACCCGCCAGGGTGGGAACTATGGCTACACCTTC. Protein sequence: CSTRQGGNYGYTF.

The gene calls are TRBV15 and TRBJ2-7, with 12 bases fitting TRBD2. In germline, CDR1 is LNHNV, CDR2 YYDKDF (reference sequence). This CDR3 spans 14 amino acids. After removal of 3 bases from V and 7 bases from J, the junction contained 4 bases not matched to a gene. CDR3 sequence: CATSRGTSGREQYF. In DNA form, the CDR3 reads TGTGCCACCAGCAGGGGGACTAGCGGGCGTGAGCAGTACTTC.

This sequence joins TRBV7-9 and TRBJ2-7, with TRBD1 matching over 7 bases. The CDR3 is made up of 16 amino acids. The V gene's germline CDR1 is SEHNR and CDR2 FQNEAQ (reference sequence). V dropped 5 bases and J dropped 2; count of bases not matched to a gene: 12. CDR3 in DNA: TGTGCCAGCAGCCCCCCTCCGGGACAGAGACCCTACGAGCAGTACTTC. This sequence encodes CASSPPPGQRPYEQYF.

The chain recombines TRBV7-9 with TRBJ1-2, with D tentatively TRBD1 (5 bases). The germline gives CDR1 SEHNR, CDR2 FQNEAQ (reference sequence). The CDR3 is made up of 17 amino acids. Trimming stripped 5 bases from V and 3 bases from J, with 22 bases between. The CDR3: CASSVTRNTGGDYGYTF. For the CDR3, the DNA is TGTGCCAGCAGCGTTACTAGGAACACCGGGGGGGACTATGGCTACACCTTC.

In regard to this clonotype: Because it lacks the conserved phenylalanine or tryptophan at the end, this CDR3 is likely a read error. The CDR3 spells CASRRGGGTEAFL. In DNA, the CDR3 is TGTGCCAGCAGAAGAGGTGGCGGCACTGAAGCTTTCTTG. The rearrangement uses TRBV7-3 and TRBJ1-1; no clear D gene. The CDR3 has 13 amino acids. The V end was cut by 6 bases, the J end by 4 bases, with 12 bases between. Germline CDR1 and CDR2: SGHTA and FQGTGA.

About this clonotype: The junction does not match germline at one end; this may be a read error. The V gene is TRBV7-3, the J gene TRBJ1-1, with 7 bases identical to TRBD1. Germline assignment: CDR1 SGHTA and CDR2 FQGTGA. The CDR3 runs 13 residues. CDR3 sequence (DNA): TGTGCCGGCAGCTTAGCAGGGACAGATGAAGCTCTCTTT. This sequence encodes CAGSLAGTDEALF.

This clonotype occurred many times. The chain links TRBV20-1 to TRBJ1-2; 7 nucleotides line up with TRBD1. The CDR3 length is 17 residues. CDR1 and CDR2 from the germline V gene are DFQATT and SNEGSKA (reference sequence). V dropped 7 bases and J dropped 8; count of bases not matched to a gene: 25. CDR3 residues: CSVRTLGGQLRRGGYTF. The CDR3 nucleotides are TGCAGTGTTCGTACCCTAGGGGGACAGCTCCGAAGGGGGGGCTACACCTTC.

About this clonotype: No DNA is shown, since the ends of the CDR3 on it are uncertain; the CDR3 is the one TCRdb lists. J is TRBJ2-7 and V is TRBV7-8; the table gives TRBD1 as D, unverified against the DNA. The CDR3 extends over 23 residues, inclusive of both ends. Per germline, CDR1 SGHVS and CDR2 FQNEAQ. The CDR3 region is CASSFYICSASPGTGARSYEQYF.

Ten or more counts support this clonotype. This sequence joins TRBV11-3 and TRBJ2-5; TRBD1 matches 7 bases. The CDR3 totals 13 residues. With 5 bases clipped from V and 3 bases from J, the junction kept 3 bases outside the gene matches. The germline V gene has CDR1 SGHNT and CDR2 YENEEA. CDR3 amino acids: CASSRDSKETQYF. The CDR3 DNA sequence: TGTGCCAGCAGCCGGGACAGCAAAGAGACCCAGTACTTC.

The CDR3 spells CASRTGTETQYF. The CDR3, as DNA: TGTGCCAGTCGCACCGGGACAGAGACCCAGTACTTC. The chain has TRBV6-5 and TRBJ2-5; either TRBD1 or TRBD2 may fit D (5 bases each). CDR1 is MNHEY, CDR2 SVGAGI, per germline. V was pared by 9 bases and J by 4 bases, with 12 bases between. This CDR3 has 12 amino acids.

With regard to this clonotype: Sequence at one end of the junction differs from germline and may be a read error. The chain links TRBV14 to TRBJ2-2; D perhaps matches TRBD2 (6 bases). The germline gives CDR1 SGHDN, CDR2 FVKESK. CDR3 size: 14 residues. The CDR3 nucleotides are TGTGTCAGCAGCCTAGCGAGGAACACCGGGGAGCTGTTTTTT. Translation: CVSSLARNTGELFF.

At least ten counts were recorded for this clonotype. This sequence joins TRBV27 and TRBJ2-5; TRBD2 agrees at 7 bases. Germline V gives CDR1 MNHEY, CDR2 SMNVEV (reference sequence). CDR3 length: 17 amino acids. J was trimmed by 0 bases and V by 1 base; bases with no gene match: 8. In DNA, the CDR3 is TGTGCCAGCAGTTTATATGGGACTACAAGATACCAAGAGACCCAGTACTTC. It encodes CASSLYGTTRYQETQYF.

In regard to this clonotype: This could be a read error, since a much larger clone is one nucleotide away. The chain joins TRBV6-2 or TRBV6-3 to TRBJ1-1; D unresolved. The CDR3 spans 11 residues. The germline gives CDR1 MNHEY, CDR2 SVGEGT. The CDR3 reads CASKRDGAALF. In DNA, the CDR3 is TGTGCCAGCAAAAGAGATGGTGCAGCTCTCTTT.

This clonotype was counted ten times or more. The chain couples TRBV4-1 to TRBJ2-7; 9 nucleotides agree with TRBD2. V gave up 1 base and J gave up 7 bases; unmatched junction bases: 14. The CDR3 consists of 17 residues. The germline CDR1 and CDR2 sequences are MGHRA and YSYEKL. CDR3 DNA: TGCGCCAGCAGCCAAGTTGAGGTTGGGCGGGGGGGAATGGAGCAGTACTTC. This codes for CASSQVEVGRGGMEQYF.

This sequence joins TRBV7-2 and TRBJ2-7; D not certain. Trimming pared 11 bases from V and 6 bases from J, leaving 14 bases between. The germline gives CDR1 SGHTA, CDR2 FQGNSA. CDR3 length equals 11 residues. The CDR3 loop is CALDLPGEQYF. The CDR3 DNA follows: TGTGCCTTAGACCTTCCGGGCGAGCAGTACTTC.

With regard to this clonotype: Just one base apart from a much larger clone, this may be a read error. This sequence joins TRBV27 and TRBJ2-7; the D is unclear. The length of the CDR3 is 12 residues. Germline V gene sequence: CDR1 MNHEY, CDR2 SMNVEV (reference sequence). CDR3 in amino acids: CASSFIDYGQYF. CDR3 sequence (DNA): TGTGCCAGCAGTTTCATCGATTACGGGCAGTACTTC.

The V gene is TRBV20-1, the J gene TRBJ1-2, with unresolved D. CDR1 is DFQATT and CDR2 is SNEGSKA in the germline V gene (reference sequence). This CDR3 has 12 residues. V gave up 6 bases and J gave up 8 bases, with 16 bases separating them. The CDR3 nucleotides read TGCAGTGCCTCCGACACCATCGGGGGCTACACCTTC. It translates to CSASDTIGGYTF.

Regarding this clonotype: The CDR3 ends on some other residue instead of the conserved phenylalanine or tryptophan, so this is likely a read error. The rearrangement links TRBV20-1 to TRBJ2-3; D not resolved. The germline V gene encodes CDR1 DFQATT and CDR2 SNEGSKA (reference sequence). Trimming pared 4 bases from V and 4 bases from J, leaving 12 bases between. The length of the CDR3 is 13 residues. The CDR3 loop reads CSAMDPKADTQYL. For the CDR3, the DNA is TGCAGTGCTATGGATCCAAAGGCAGATACGCAGTATTTG.

This clonotype was detected ten times or more. V is TRBV19 and J is TRBJ1-5, with 8 bases identical to TRBD1. This CDR3 comprises 15 residues. V was pared by 5 bases and J by 1 base, with 4 bases of the junction left unmatched. Germline-derived CDR1 and CDR2 are LNHDA and SQIVND (reference sequence). The chain's CDR3 is CASSVTGASNQPQHF. CDR3 DNA: TGTGCCAGTAGTGTGACAGGGGCAAGCAATCAGCCCCAGCATTTT.

The genes are TRBV2 and TRBJ2-2; tentative D call: TRBD2 (6 bases). V was trimmed by 7 bases and J by 5 bases, leaving 17 bases between them. CDR1 and CDR2 from the germline V gene are SNHLY and FYNNEI. This CDR3 comprises 15 residues. CDR3 nucleotides: TGTGCCAGCAAGGAAGCGGAGGAGGGGACCGGGGAGCTGTTTTTT. It yields the protein CASKEAEEGTGELFF.

This rearrangement joins TRBV7-9 to TRBJ2-7, with 12 bases lining up with TRBD2. The length of the CDR3 is 15 residues. The germline V gene encodes CDR1 SEHNR and CDR2 FQNEAQ (reference sequence). V trimming: 4 bases; J trimming: 0 bases; junction bases outside the gene matches: 1. CDR3 region: CASSWTSGTSYEQYF. CDR3 nucleotides: TGTGCCAGCAGCTGGACTAGCGGGACCTCCTACGAGCAGTACTTC.

By share of the sample, this clonotype is medium-sized. The V gene is TRBV15, the J gene TRBJ1-5; D is undetermined. From germline, CDR1 is LNHNV and CDR2 YYDKDF (reference sequence). The CDR3 runs to 12 residues. V was cut by 3 bases and J by 4 bases, with 4 bases left in between. The DNA of the CDR3 is TGTGCCACCAGCAGTGTGAATCAGCCCCAGCATTTT. Encoded protein: CATSSVNQPQHF. The full variable domain, in which reference TRBV15 and TRBJ1-5 provide the parts outside the CDR3, is DAMVIQNPRYQVTQFGKPVTLSCSQTLNHNVMYWYQQKSSQAPKLLFHYYDKDFNNEADTPDNFQSRRPNTSFCFLDIRSPGLGDTAMYLCATSSVNQPQHFGDGTRLSIL.

Worth noting for this clonotype: A much bigger clone sits one base away, suggesting this may be a read error. The rearrangement links TRBV7-3 to TRBJ1-1; D might be TRBD1 (5 bases). This CDR3 region has 13 residues. Germline CDR1 and CDR2: SGHTA and FQGTGA. CDR3 bases: TGTGTCAGCAGCTTAAGGGGAGGAGCTGAAGCTCTCTTT. It encodes CVSSLRGGAEALF.

V is TRBV24-1 and J is TRBJ1-2, with a tentative D call TRBD1 (5 bases). CDR3 length equals 17 residues. V was cut by 0 bases and J by 3 bases, with 16 bases left in between. From germline, CDR1 is KGHDR and CDR2 SFDVKD. The CDR3 loop is CATSDLGQGEIYYGYTF. The DNA of the CDR3 is TGTGCCACCAGTGATTTGGGCCAGGGCGAAATATACTATGGCTACACCTTC.

The chain links TRBV30 to TRBJ1-3, with D hard to call. The germline V and J ends were trimmed by 0 bases and 4 bases, with 10 bases remaining between them. The CDR3 spans 14 residues. Germline V lookup: CDR1 GTSNPN, CDR2 SVGIG (reference sequence). In DNA form, the CDR3 reads TGTGCCTGGAGTGTACAGATTACCGGAAACACCATATATTTT. This sequence encodes CAWSVQITGNTIYF.